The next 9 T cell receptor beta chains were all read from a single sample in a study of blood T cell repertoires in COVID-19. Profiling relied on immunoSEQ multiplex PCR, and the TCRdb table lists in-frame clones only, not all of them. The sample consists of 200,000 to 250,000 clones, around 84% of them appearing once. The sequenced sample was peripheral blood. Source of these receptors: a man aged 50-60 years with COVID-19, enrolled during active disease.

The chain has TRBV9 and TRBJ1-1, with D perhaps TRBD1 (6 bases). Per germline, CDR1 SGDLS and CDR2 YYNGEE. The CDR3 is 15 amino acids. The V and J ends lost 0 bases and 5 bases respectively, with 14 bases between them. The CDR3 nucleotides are TGTGCCAGCAGCGTAGATCCAGGGGCTGGAACTGAAGCTTTCTTT. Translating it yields CASSVDPGAGTEAFF.

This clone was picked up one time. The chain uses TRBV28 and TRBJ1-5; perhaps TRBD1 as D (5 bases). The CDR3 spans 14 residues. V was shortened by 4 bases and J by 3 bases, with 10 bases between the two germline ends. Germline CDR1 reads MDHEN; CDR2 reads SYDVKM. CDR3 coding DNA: TGTGCCAGCAGTTACGGGGGGGACAATCAGCCCCAGCATTTT. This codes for CASSYGGDNQPQHF. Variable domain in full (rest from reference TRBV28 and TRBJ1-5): DVKVTQSSRYLVKRTGEKVFLECVQDMDHENMFWYRQDPGLGLRLIYFSYDVKMKEKGDIPEGYSVSREKKERFSLILESASTNQTSMYLCASSYGGDNQPQHFGDGTRLSIL.

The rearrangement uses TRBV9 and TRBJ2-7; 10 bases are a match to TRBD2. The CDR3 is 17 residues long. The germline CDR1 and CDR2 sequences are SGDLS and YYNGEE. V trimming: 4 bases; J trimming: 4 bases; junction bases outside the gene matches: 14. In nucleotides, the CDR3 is TGTGCCAGCAGCCCCTCCGCCCTTATAGCGGGAGGATACGAGCAGTACTTC. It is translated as CASSPSALIAGGYEQYF.

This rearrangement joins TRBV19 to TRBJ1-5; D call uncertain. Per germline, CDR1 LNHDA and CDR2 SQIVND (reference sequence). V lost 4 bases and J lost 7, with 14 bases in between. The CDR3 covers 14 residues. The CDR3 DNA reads TGTGCCAGTAGTACTGGACCGGCGGGACAGCCCCAGCATTTT. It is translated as CASSTGPAGQPQHF.

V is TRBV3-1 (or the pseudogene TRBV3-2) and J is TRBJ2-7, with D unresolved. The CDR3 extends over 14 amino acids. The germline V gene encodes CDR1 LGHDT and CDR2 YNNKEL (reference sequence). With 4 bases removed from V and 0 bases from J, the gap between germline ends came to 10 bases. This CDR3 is CASSPSLSSYEQYF. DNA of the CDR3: TGTGCCAGCAGCCCGAGTCTAAGCTCCTACGAGCAGTACTTC.

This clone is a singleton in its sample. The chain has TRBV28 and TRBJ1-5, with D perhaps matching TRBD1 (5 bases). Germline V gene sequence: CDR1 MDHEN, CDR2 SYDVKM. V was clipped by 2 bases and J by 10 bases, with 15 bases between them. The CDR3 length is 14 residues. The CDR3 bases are TGTGCCAGCAGTTTACAAAGGGGCATTCAACCCCAGCATTTT. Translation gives CASSLQRGIQPQHF.

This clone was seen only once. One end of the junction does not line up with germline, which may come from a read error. The CDR3 DNA reads as TGTGCCAGCATCTCCCACAATGAGCAGTTCTTC. Amino acids: CASISHNEQFF. This sequence joins TRBV28 and TRBJ2-1; unclear D gene. This CDR3 spans 11 amino acids. The germline CDR1 and CDR2 sequences are MDHEN and SYDVKM.

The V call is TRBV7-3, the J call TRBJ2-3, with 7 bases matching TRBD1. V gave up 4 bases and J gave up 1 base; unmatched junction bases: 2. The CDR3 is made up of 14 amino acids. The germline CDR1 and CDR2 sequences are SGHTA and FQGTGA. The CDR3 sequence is CASSSGQRTDTQYF. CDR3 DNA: TGTGCCAGCAGCTCGGGACAGCGCACAGATACGCAGTATTTT.

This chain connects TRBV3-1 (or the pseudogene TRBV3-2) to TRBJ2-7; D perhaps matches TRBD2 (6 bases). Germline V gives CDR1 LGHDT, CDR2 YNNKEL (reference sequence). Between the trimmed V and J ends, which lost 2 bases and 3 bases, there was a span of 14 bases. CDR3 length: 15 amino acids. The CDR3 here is CASSQPGVVSYEQYF. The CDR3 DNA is TGTGCCAGCAGCCAACCGGGGGTGGTGAGCTACGAGCAGTACTTC.